This is a list of T cell receptor beta chains from one sample in a study of T cells in Graves' hyperthyroidism and ophthalmopathy. TCRdb redid the calling of the multiplex PCR reads with MiXCR, one entry per CDR3 protein. Counted here are some 500,000 distinct CDR3 sequences, roughly a sixth occurring once; the ten biggest clones make up 25% to 30%. The sequencing input was blood. These receptors all come from a woman in her 30s with Graves' ophthalmopathy. CDR3s include the opening cysteine and the closing phenylalanine or tryptophan. Fields, in order: V gene, CDR3 protein.

>TRBV5-1
CASSLEAGGSPLHF
>TRBV9
CASSVDAGSTDTQYF
>TRBV18
CASSPRLAATYEQYF
>TRBV7-9
CASSLGGSAPRDEQYF
>TRBV20-1
CSATPGVGVDTQYF
>TRBV12-3/TRBV12-4
CASSWGGGYEQYF
>TRBV11-2
CASSPFALSGRDYTQYF
>TRBV28
CASSLAGENTGELFF
>TRBV10-1
CATRQGPGRVNYEQYF
>TRBV3-1
CASSQRQTNQPQHF
>TRBV6-1
CASSYVTGVLYNEQFF
>TRBV18
CASSPPGPRRYTF
>TRBV7-8
CASSLGRDTRGETQYF
>TRBV27
CASSFFGTGTNEQYF
>TRBV20-1
CSASRTGGNYGYTF
>TRBV12-3/TRBV12-4
CASRGNRAPYNEQFF
>TRBV12-3/TRBV12-4
CASSLGSGYTF
>TRBV4-1
CASSHGTTYNEQFF
>TRBV29-1
CSVERLGDTGELFF
>TRBV6-1
CASRTSSGGGQPQHF
>TRBV5-6
CASSLGGYPGTSGSYEQYF
>TRBV10-3
CAISATEAKRNEQFF
>TRBV3-1
CASSHGQGHVYF
>TRBV14
CASSQRGTASPLHF
>TRBV7-9
CASSKQGVGGYEQCF
>TRBV20-1
CSGEMGASGSGSSYEQYF
>TRBV15
CATSTSTVIAGDEFF
>TRBV30
CAWKPGQGVYGYTF
>TRBV20-1
CSARVVGSGTDTQYF
>TRBV4-2
CASSQAGTSGSYEQYF
>TRBV20-1
CSFGGSTFYEQYF
>TRBV12-3/TRBV12-4
CASSLGRLVSYEQFF
>TRBV7-2
CASSPSGRHNEQFF
>TRBV15
CATSRDWTGGAYNEQFF
>TRBV2
CASRGDSGTDTQYF
>TRBV6-1
CASSFYPSGSRTGELFF
>TRBV6-2/TRBV6-3
CASSYRSDLYEQYF
>TRBV7-3
CASSSLLDWITYEQYF
>TRBV20-1
CSAEVLFSGREETQYF
>TRBV4-1
CASSQTGTSGSLETQYF
>TRBV6-2/TRBV6-3
CASVPAGDYWETQYF
>TRBV7-9
CASSLVERLAYNEQFF
>TRBV6-4
CASRRGGSTDTQYF
>TRBV9
CASSSPRGYEQFF
>TRBV14
CASSHGDIRTSGSSFDTQYF